The sequence of this T cell receptor (beta chain) was determined in a study of blood T cell repertoires in COVID-19. In this sample, this clone turned up a few times. Germline V gives CDR1 MDHEN, CDR2 SYDVKM. This CDR3 comprises 14 residues. V shed 10 bases and J 0 bases; nucleotides not matched to a gene: 4. Data came from immunoSEQ multiplex PCR; TCRdb stores just in-frame clones and leaves some out. This sample has 150,000 or so clones, with around 85% found just once. This rearrangement joins TRBV28 to TRBJ1-5, with TRBD1 matching 9 bases. The sequence derives from a man aged 60-69 years with COVID-19, enrolled during active disease. Sequencing was done on a sample of peripheral blood. The chain's CDR3 is CATTGQGSNQPQHF. The CDR3 bases are TGTGCCACCACGGGACAGGGTAGCAATCAGCCCCAGCATTTT.